The present entry profiles one TCR beta chain with its context. One entry per CDR3 protein, called by TCRdb with MiXCR from the PCR reads. Of 2,000 or so distinct CDR3 sequences in the sample, roughly half were seen once. Localized lung adenocarcinoma, a non-small cell lung cancer, affected the donors. The CDR3 sequence is 18 residues long. The germline CDR1 and CDR2 sequences are SGHTA and FQGNSA. Trimming took 4 bases from V and 4 from J; bases not matched to a gene: 12. The sample belongs to a study of CD4 and CD8 cells across lung adenocarcinoma regions. This clonotype was sampled from a female donor with lung adenocarcinoma. The CD4 and CD8 labels of this study may be unreliable. The specimen was CD4+ T cells from the center of a lung tumor. V usage is TRBV7-2 and J usage is TRBJ2-3; 12 bases agree with TRBD2. CDR3 loop: CASSSPSGRALGADTQYF. CDR3 coding DNA: TGTGCCAGCAGCTCCCCTAGCGGGAGGGCCTTAGGCGCAGATACGCAGTATTTT.